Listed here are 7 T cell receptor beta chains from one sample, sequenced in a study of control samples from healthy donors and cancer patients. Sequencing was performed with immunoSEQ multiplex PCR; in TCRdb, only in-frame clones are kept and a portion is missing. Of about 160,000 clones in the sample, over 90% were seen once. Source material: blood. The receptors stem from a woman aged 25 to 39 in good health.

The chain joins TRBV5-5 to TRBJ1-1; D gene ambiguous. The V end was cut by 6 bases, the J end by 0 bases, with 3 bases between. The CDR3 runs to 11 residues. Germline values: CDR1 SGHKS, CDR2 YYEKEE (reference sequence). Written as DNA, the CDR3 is TGTGCCAGCACCCTGAACACTGAAGCTTTCTTT. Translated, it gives CASTLNTEAFF.

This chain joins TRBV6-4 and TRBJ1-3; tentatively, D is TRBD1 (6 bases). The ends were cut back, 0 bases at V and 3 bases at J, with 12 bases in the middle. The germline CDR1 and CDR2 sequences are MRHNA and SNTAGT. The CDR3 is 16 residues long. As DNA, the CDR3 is TGTGCCAGCAGTGACTCAGGGGGATGTGGTGGAAACACCATATATTTT. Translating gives CASSDSGGCGGNTIYF.

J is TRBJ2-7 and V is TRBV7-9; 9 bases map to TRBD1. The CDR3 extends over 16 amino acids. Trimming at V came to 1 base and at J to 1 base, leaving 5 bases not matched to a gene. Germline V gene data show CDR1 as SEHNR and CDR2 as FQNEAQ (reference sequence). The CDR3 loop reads CASSLVEGTGSYEQYF. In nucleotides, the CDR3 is TGTGCCAGCAGCTTAGTAGAAGGGACAGGGTCCTACGAGCAGTACTTC.

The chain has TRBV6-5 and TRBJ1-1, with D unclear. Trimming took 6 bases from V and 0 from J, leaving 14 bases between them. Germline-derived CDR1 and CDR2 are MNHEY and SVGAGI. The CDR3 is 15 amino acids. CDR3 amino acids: CASSRMVRMNTEAFF. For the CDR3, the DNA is TGTGCCAGCAGCCGCATGGTCAGGATGAACACTGAAGCTTTCTTT.

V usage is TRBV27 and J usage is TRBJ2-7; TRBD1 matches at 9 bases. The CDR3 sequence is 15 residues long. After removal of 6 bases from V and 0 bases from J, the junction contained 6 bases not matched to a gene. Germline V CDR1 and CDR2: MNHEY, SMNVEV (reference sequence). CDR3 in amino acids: CASSMGQGSSYEQYF. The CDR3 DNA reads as TGTGCCAGCAGCATGGGACAGGGCAGCTCCTACGAGCAGTACTTC.

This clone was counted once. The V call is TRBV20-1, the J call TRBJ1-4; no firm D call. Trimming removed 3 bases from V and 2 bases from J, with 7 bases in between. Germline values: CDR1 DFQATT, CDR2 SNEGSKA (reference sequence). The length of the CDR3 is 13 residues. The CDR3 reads CSASLETNEKLFF. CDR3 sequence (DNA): TGCAGTGCTAGTCTGGAGACTAATGAAAAACTGTTTTTT.

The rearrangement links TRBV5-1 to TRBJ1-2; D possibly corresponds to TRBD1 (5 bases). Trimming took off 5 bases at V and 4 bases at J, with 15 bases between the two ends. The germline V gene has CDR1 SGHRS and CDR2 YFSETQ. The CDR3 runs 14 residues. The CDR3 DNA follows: TGCGCCAGCAGTCTCGGGGGGAAGAGCTATGGCTACACCTTC. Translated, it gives CASSLGGKSYGYTF.